This T cell receptor gamma chain was identified in a study of γδ T cells in repeated Plasmodium falciparum infection. On the study more broadly: Over about 600 days, donors received four mosquito-bite P. falciparum NF54 infections. Malian gammadelta TCRs were studied during no-transmission periods and across acute malaria episodes.

Comment on this clone: TCRdb attributes to this sequence the protein of a much larger clone, which differs from the DNA translation at residue 3; a read error is likely, and the protein displayed is translated from the DNA.

TCRdb reprocessed the multiplex PCR reads using CATT. The table records about 14,000 gamma-chain clones, under 2% of them present only once. This receptor was obtained from a pool of human donors (malaria-infected and uninfected, not separated). The sequencing sample was made of gamma-delta T cells from blood.

For the CDR3, the DNA is TGTGCCTCGTGGGAGGTTGGTTCCTATAAGAAACTCTTT. As protein: CASWEVGSYKKLF. The chain recombines TRGV9 with TRGJ1 or TRGJ2. TCRdb leaves out the J gene; it was filled in here by matching the DNA to germline. CDR1 is GITISATS, CDR2 ISYDGTV, per germline (reference sequence). The CDR3 is made up of 13 amino acids.